This passage covers 6 T cell receptor beta chains from one sample sequenced in a study of T cell responses to AZD1222 COVID-19 vaccine. TCRdb's table, derived via immunoSEQ multiplex PCR, lists solely in-frame clones and lacks some. This table has around 160,000 clones, around 90% appearing once. The sequenced sample was peripheral blood, obtained 28 days after the second AZD1222 dose. These receptors were taken from an adult who received the AZD1222 COVID-19 vaccine.

This sequence joins TRBV30 and TRBJ2-1; 8 bases fit TRBD1. This CDR3 has 12 amino acids. V shed 2 bases, J shed 9 bases, and the junction held 3 bases outside the gene matches. Germline values: CDR1 GTSNPN, CDR2 SVGIG (reference sequence). The CDR3 here is CAWSLGQGEQFF. CDR3 DNA: TGTGCCTGGAGTCTCGGACAGGGTGAGCAGTTCTTC.

The J gene is TRBJ2-1, the V gene TRBV3-1 (or the pseudogene TRBV3-2); D ambiguous. CDR3 length: 19 amino acids. Looked up from germline, CDR1 is LGHDT and CDR2 is YNNKEL (reference sequence). Deletions cut 1 base from V and 0 bases from J, with 19 bases between. DNA for the CDR3: TGTGCCAGCAGCCAAGTGGGCCCTCTGTGGGGAAGCTCCTACAATGAGCAGTTCTTC. It is translated as CASSQVGPLWGSSYNEQFF.

The V gene is TRBV2, the J gene TRBJ1-1; possible D gene TRBD1, 6 bases. This CDR3 has 15 residues. The V end lost 1 base, the J end lost 5 bases, and 14 bases lay between the germline ends. In germline, CDR1 is SNHLY, CDR2 FYNNEI. The CDR3 reads CASSEVGRGRTEAFF. The CDR3 nucleotides are TGTGCCAGCAGTGAAGTGGGCAGGGGAAGAACTGAAGCTTTCTTT.

The chain links TRBV19 to TRBJ2-2; no definite D call. V was trimmed by 8 bases and J by 1 base, leaving 11 bases between them. CDR3 size: 14 residues. Germline V gives CDR1 LNHDA, CDR2 SQIVND (reference sequence). The DNA of the CDR3 is TGTGCCAGTGTGAAGAGCTTGAACACCGGGGAGCTGTTTTTT. Translating gives CASVKSLNTGELFF.

J is TRBJ1-1 and V is TRBV6-2 or TRBV6-3, with TRBD1 matching 9 bases. The CDR3 totals 14 residues. CDR1 and CDR2 from the germline V gene are MNHEY and SVGEGT. V lost 5 bases, J lost 3 bases, and 4 bases stayed unmatched. This CDR3 reads CASSPQGAYTEAFF. In DNA, the CDR3 is TGTGCCAGCAGTCCACAGGGGGCGTACACTGAAGCTTTCTTT.

The chain combines TRBV28 with TRBJ1-2; 7 bases line up with TRBD1. Germline assignment: CDR1 MDHEN and CDR2 SYDVKM. The V segment lost 4 bases and the J segment 0 bases; nucleotides outside the gene matches: 14. The CDR3 totals 18 residues. CDR3 sequence: CASSYRYDRGPPNYGYTF. CDR3 DNA sequence: TGTGCCAGCAGTTACCGATATGATAGGGGGCCCCCTAACTATGGCTACACCTTC.